One T cell receptor beta chain is described in this entry. V was clipped by 3 bases and J by 0 bases; unmatched bases: 4. CDR1 is MGHRA and CDR2 is YSYEKL in the germline V gene. The CDR3 sequence is 16 residues long. Sequencing used immunoSEQ multiplex PCR; TCRdb keeps in-frame clones, though not all of them. The table has 50,000 to 85,000 clones, less than 90% seen once; the top ten hold about 2.5%. This entry comes from a study of OX40 agonist ivuxolimab in advanced cancers. This specimen consisted of CD4+ or CD8+ T cells sorted from blood, obtained in a trial of the OX40 agonist ivuxolimab. V gene TRBV4-1 combines with J gene TRBJ2-2; 7 bases line up with TRBD2. The TCR was taken from an adult with an advanced solid tumor such as melanoma, head and neck, liver or kidney cancer. The chain's CDR3 is CASSQASGANTGELFF. CDR3 coding DNA: TGCGCCAGCAGCCAGGCTAGCGGCGCGAACACCGGGGAGCTGTTTTTT.